These T cell receptor beta chains were read from a single sample in a study of cytomegalovirus exposure and HLA in healthy donors. The repertoire was sequenced with immunoSEQ multiplex PCR; TCRdb's copy has only in-frame clones and lacks some. Seen here are about 120,000 clones, around 62% observed once, and the top ten hold 9.5%. Specimen: PBMCs. These receptors were taken from a middle-aged woman in good health and CMV-seropositive. Each CDR3 is given with its conserved first and last residue. The order of the fields is V gene, clone size, J gene, D gene, CDR3 DNA, CDR3 protein. D genes are given only for firm matches. Size is stated for part of the rows, as once, few or many counts, or as a class when the clone is expanded.

TRBV4-2	many	TRBJ1-4	-	TGTGCCAGCAGCCAAGATGGGCAGGGGAATGAAAAACTGTTTTTT	CASSQDGQGNEKLFF
TRBV7-9	-	TRBJ2-5	TRBD1	TGTGCCAGCAGCTTGAAGGGACAGGGCCAAGAGACCCAGTACTTC	CASSLKGQGQETQYF
TRBV30	-	TRBJ1-2	TRBD1	TGTGCCTGGAGTCCAGAGACAGGGAAGAACTATGGCTACACCTTC	CAWSPETGKNYGYTF
TRBV13	once	TRBJ2-5	TRBD1	TGTGCCAGCAGCTCTGGCGACAGGGGGACCGTTGAGGAGACCCAGTACTTC	CASSSGDRGTVEETQYF
TRBV4-1	-	TRBJ2-2	TRBD2	TGCGCCGGTGGTCGGACAGCGGGAGGTACGAACACCGGGGAGCTGTTTTTT	CAGGRTAGGTNTGELFF
TRBV28	few	TRBJ2-7	-	TGTGCCAGCAGTTTATGGCCAAAGGGACTTGGCGAGCAGTACTTC	CASSLWPKGLGEQYF
TRBV15	-	TRBJ2-7	-	TGTGCCACCAGCACAATAGCAGGGGCTAACTACGAGCAGTACTTC	CATSTIAGANYEQYF
TRBV28	-	TRBJ1-1	-	TGTGCCAGCCCACCTGAGATCGGGGGGGTGAACACTGAAGCTTTCTTT	CASPPEIGGVNTEAFF
TRBV5-1	-	TRBJ2-7	-	TGCGCCAGCAGCCTTGACAGTGGAGTGGACGAGCAGTACTTC	CASSLDSGVDEQYF
TRBV9	-	TRBJ2-1	TRBD1	TGTGCCAGCAGCGCACCGACTGGGACAGTCTCGTCTGAGCAGTTCTTC	CASSAPTGTVSSEQFF
TRBV5-8	-	TRBJ2-5	TRBD2	TGTGCCAGCAGCCCTGGGACTAGCGGGACCCAAGAGACCCAGTACTTC	CASSPGTSGTQETQYF
TRBV13	-	TRBJ2-1	TRBD2	TGTGCCAGCAGCTTAAATTCCCCGCTAGCGGGGTTCAATGAGCAGTTCTTC	CASSLNSPLAGFNEQFF
TRBV19	-	TRBJ2-3	TRBD2	TGTGCCAGTAGACGGCTAGCGGTCCCCACAGATACGCAGTATTTT	CASRRLAVPTDTQYF